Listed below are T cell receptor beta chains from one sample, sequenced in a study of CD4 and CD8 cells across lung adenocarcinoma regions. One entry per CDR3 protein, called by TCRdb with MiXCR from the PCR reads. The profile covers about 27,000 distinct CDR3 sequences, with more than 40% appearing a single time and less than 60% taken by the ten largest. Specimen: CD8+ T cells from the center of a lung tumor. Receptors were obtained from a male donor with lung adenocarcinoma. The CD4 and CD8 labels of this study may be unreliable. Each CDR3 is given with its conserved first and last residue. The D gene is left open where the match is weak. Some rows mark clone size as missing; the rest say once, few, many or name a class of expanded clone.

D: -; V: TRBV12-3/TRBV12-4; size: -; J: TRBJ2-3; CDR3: CASSSASPNTQYF; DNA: TGTGCCAGCAGTTCGGCGTCTCCTAATACGCAGTATTTT
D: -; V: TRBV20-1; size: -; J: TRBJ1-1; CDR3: CSARQTGSGQAFF; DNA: TGCAGTGCTAGACAGACAGGATCAGGGCAGGCTTTCTTT
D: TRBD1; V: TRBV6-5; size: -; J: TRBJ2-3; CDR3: CASSSYETGGGDTQYF; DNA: TGTGCCAGCAGCTCCTACGAGACAGGGGGTGGAGATACGCAGTATTTT
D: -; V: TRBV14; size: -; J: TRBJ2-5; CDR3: CASSEEVGGGNQETQYF; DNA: TGTGCCAGCAGCGAGGAGGTCGGGGGCGGGAACCAAGAGACCCAGTACTTC
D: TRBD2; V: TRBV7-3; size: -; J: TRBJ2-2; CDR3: CASSLTAGGSGELFF; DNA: TGTGCCAGCAGCCTCACAGCGGGAGGGTCCGGGGAGCTGTTTTTT
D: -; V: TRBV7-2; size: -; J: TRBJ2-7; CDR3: CASSLVSGDKDTQYF; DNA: TGTGCCAGCAGCTTAGTATCGGGTGACAAAGATACGCAGTACTTC
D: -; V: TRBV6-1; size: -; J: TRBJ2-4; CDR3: CASSPPKCARNTQYF; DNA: TGTGCCAGCAGCCCGCCTAAGTGCGCGAGAAACACTCAGTATTTC
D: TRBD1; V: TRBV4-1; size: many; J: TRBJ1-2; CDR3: CASSQDRTGGPYGYTF; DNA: TGCGCCAGCAGCCAAGATCGGACAGGGGGACCTTATGGCTACACCTTC
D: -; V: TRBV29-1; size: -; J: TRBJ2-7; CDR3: CSTAGTVAGEQYF; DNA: TGCAGCACTGCCGGGACTGTGGCGGGCGAGCAGTACTTC
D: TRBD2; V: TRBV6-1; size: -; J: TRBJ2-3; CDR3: CASTPGGPTDTQYF; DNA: TGTGCCAGCACTCCGGGAGGACCCACAGATACGCAGTATTTT
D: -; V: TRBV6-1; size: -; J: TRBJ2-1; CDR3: CASSDGTDYNEQFF; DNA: TGTGCCAGCAGTGACGGGACTGACTACAATGAGCAGTTCTTC
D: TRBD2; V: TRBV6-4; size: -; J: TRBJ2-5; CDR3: CASSGATSGSLEETQYF; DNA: TGTGCCAGCAGTGGGGCGACTAGCGGGAGCTTGGAAGAGACCCAGTACTTC
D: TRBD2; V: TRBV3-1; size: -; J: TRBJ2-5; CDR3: CASRISGRVGQETQYF; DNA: TGTGCCAGCAGGATTAGCGGGAGAGTTGGACAAGAGACCCAGTACTTC
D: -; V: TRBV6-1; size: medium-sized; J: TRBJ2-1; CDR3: CASSEWPDGSIYEQFF; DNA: TGTGCCAGCAGTGAATGGCCTGACGGATCGATCTATGAGCAGTTCTTC
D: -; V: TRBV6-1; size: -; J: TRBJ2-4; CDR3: CASGLGAKNTQYF; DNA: TGTGCCTCGGGGCTGGGGGCCAAAAACACTCAGTACTTC
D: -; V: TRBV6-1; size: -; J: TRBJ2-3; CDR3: CASSEPRLTDTQYF; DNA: TGTGCCAGCAGTGAACCTAGACTCACAGATACGCAGTATTTT
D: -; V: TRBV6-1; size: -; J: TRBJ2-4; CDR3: CASSPLSSRGKNTQYF; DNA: TGTGCCAGCAGTCCCCTCTCTAGTCGGGGCAAAAACACTCAGTACTTC
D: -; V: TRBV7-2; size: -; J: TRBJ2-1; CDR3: CASSVVVNEQFF; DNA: TGTGCCAGCAGTGTCGTGGTTAATGAGCAGTTCTTC
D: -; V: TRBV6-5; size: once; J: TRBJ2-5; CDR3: CASIYVQGEGETQYF; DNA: TGTGCCAGCATTTATGTGCAGGGGGAGGGGGAGACCCAGTACTTC
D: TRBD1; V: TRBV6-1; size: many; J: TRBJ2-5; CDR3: CASSTGGAQYF; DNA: TGTGCCAGCAGTACAGGGGGCGCACAGTACTTC
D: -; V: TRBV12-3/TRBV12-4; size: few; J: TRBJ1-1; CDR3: CASSPGMRTFF; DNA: TGTGCCAGCAGTCCGGGGATGAGAACTTTCTTT
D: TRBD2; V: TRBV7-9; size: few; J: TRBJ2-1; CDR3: CASSPSGGVGFF; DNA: TGTGCCAGCAGCCCTAGCGGGGGGGTCGGGTTCTTC
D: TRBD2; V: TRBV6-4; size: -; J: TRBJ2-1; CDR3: CASSLAGGPGVQFF; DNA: TGTGCCAGCAGTCTAGCGGGGGGGCCCGGTGTGCAGTTCTTC
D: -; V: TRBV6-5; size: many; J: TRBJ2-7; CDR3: CASSFAPEVSYEQYF; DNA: TGTGCCAGCAGTTTCGCTCCGGAGGTCTCCTACGAGCAGTACTTC
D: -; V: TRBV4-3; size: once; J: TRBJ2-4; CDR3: CRSRGGSAKNMQYF; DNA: TGCCGCAGCAGGGGGGGGTCAGCCAAAAACATGCAGTACTTC
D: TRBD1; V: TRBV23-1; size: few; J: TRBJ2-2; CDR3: CASSQGLDRGRPGELFF; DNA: TGCGCCAGCAGTCAAGGCTTGGACAGGGGGCGCCCCGGGGAGCTGTTTTTT
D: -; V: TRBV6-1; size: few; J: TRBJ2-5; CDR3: CASSDNPLAAQETQYF; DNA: TGTGCCAGCAGTGATAATCCCTTAGCGGCCCAAGAGACCCAGTACTTC
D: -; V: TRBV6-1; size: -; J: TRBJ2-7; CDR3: CASSAQPQPSYEQYF; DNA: TGTGCCAGCAGTGCCCAACCACAGCCCTCCTACGAGCAGTACTTC
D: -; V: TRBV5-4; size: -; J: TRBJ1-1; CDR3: CASSLPDSSEAFF; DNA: TGTGCCAGCAGCTTGCCCGACAGCTCCGAAGCTTTCTTT
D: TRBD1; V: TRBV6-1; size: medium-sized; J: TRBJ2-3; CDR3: CASSTRRGQGFVDTQYF; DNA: TGTGCCAGCAGTACGAGAAGGGGGCAAGGCTTCGTGGATACGCAGTATTTT
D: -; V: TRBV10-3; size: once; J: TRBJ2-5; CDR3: CAFSGSEEHTSF; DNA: TGTGCTTTTAGCGGATCGGAAGAGCACACGTCTTTC
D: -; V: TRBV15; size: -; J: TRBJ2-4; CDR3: CGSSGLLAKNTQYF; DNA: TGTGGCAGCTCGGGGTTGTTAGCCAAAAACACTCAGTACTTC
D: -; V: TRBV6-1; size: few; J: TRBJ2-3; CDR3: CASSEAGPWARDIQYF; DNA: TGTGCCAGCAGTGAAGCGGGGCCGTGGGCCAGGGATATTCAGTATTTT
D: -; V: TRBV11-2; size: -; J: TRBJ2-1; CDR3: CASSLLSRSAGNNEQFF; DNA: TGTGCCAGCAGCTTACTTTCGAGGTCCGCTGGGAACAATGAGCAGTTCTTC
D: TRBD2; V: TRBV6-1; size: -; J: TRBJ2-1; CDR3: CASSGGTSGKGGAYNEQFF; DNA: TGTGCCAGCAGTGGCGGGACTAGCGGCAAAGGAGGGGCCTACAATGAGCAGTTCTTC
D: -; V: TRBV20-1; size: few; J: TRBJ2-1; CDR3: CSAGLLHNEQFF; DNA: TGCAGTGCTGGACTACTACACAATGAGCAGTTCTTC
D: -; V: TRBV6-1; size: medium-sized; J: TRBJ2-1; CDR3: CASSPGGAGGKFF; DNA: TGTGCCAGCAGTCCAGGAGGAGCGGGTGGCAAGTTCTTC
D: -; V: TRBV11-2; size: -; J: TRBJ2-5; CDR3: CASSLEPTSRERYF; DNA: TGTGCCAGCAGCTTAGAGCCTACCTCTCGGGAGCGGTACTTC
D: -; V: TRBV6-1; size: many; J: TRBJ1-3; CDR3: CASRDAGRGLFGNTIYF; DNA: TGTGCCAGCAGAGACGCCGGCAGGGGTTTGTTCGGAAACACCATATATTTT
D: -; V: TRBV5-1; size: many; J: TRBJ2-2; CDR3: CASSPQLSVGTGELFF; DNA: TGCGCCAGCAGCCCGCAGCTTAGCGTAGGGACCGGGGAGCTGTTTTTT
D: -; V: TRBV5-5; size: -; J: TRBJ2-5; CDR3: CASSFSGPETQYF; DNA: TGTGCCAGCAGCTTTAGCGGACCAGAGACCCAGTACTTC
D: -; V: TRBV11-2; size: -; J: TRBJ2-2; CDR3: CASSLHSNTGELFF; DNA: TGTGCCAGCAGCCTACACAGTAACACCGGGGAGCTGTTTTTT
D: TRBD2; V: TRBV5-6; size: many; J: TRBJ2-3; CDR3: CASSLGLAGDTQYF; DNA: TGTGCCAGCAGCCTAGGACTAGCGGGGGATACGCAGTATTTT
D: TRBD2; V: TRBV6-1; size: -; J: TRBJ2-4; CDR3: CPSSEAGPGVGNTQYF; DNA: TGTCCCAGCAGTGAAGCGGGGCCGGGGGTTGGGAATACGCAGTACTTC
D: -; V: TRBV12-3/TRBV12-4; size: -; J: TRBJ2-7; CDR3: CASSFARGGLRYEQYF; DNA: TGTGCCAGCAGTTTTGCGCGGGGCGGTCTGCGCTACGAGCAGTACTTC
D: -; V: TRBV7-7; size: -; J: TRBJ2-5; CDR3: CASSLGPGGWQETQYF; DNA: TGTGCTAGCAGCTTAGGTCCCGGAGGGTGGCAAGAGACCCAGTACTTC
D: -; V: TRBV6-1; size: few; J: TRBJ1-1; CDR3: CASSVEGKKAFF; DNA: TGTGCCAGCAGTGTCGAGGGAAAAAAAGCTTTCTTT
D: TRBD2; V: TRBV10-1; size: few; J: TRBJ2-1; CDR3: CASSVAGTSGYNEQFF; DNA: TGCGCCAGCAGTGTTGCTGGGACTAGCGGATACAATGAGCAGTTCTTC
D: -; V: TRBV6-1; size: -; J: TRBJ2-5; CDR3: CASRGGGSGDQKIQYF; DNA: TGTGCTAGCAGGGGTGGGGGGTCGGGTGACCAAAAGATCCAGTACTTC
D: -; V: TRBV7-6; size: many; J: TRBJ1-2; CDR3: CASSLGKTGYTF; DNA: TGTGCCAGCAGCTTAGGGAAGACGGGCTACACCTTC
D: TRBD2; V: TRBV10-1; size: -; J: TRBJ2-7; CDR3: CGSTGGRAKDTQYF; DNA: TGCGGCAGCACGGGGGGGCGAGCCAAAGATACGCAGTACTTC
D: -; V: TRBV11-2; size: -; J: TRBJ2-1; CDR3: CASSLGPGDDLNEQFF; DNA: TGTGCCAGCAGCTTAGGCCCAGGAGACGATCTCAATGAGCAGTTCTTC
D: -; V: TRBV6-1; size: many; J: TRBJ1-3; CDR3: CASRNSYSGNTIYF; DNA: TGTGCCAGCCGAAACTCTTACTCTGGAAACACCATATATTTT
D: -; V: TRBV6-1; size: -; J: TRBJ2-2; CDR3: CASSIQGTGELFF; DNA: TGTGCCAGCAGCATACAAGGGACCGGGGAGCTGTTTTTT
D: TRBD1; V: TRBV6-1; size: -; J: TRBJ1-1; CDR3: CASGGQLNTEAFF; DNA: TGTGCCAGCGGGGGACAGTTAAACACTGAAGCTTTCTTT
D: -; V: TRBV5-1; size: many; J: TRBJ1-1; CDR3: CASSFEGRGEAFF; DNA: TGCGCCAGCAGCTTTGAGGGACGAGGGGAAGCTTTCTTT
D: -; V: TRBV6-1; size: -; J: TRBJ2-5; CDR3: CASSGAGSRVQETQYF; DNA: TGTGCCAGCAGTGGAGCCGGGAGCCGTGTCCAGGAGACGCAGTACTTC